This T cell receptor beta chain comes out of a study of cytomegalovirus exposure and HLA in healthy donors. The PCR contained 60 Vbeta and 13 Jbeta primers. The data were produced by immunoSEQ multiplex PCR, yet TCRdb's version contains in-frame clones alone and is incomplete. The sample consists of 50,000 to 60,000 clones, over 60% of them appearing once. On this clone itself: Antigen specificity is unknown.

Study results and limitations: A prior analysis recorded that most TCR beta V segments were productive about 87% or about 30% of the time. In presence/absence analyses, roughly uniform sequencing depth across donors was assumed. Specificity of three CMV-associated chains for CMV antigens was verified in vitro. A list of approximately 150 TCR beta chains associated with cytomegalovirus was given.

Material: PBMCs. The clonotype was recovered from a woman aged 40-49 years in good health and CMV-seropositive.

CDR3 DNA sequence: TGTGCCAGTAGTATTGGGCTCCCCTCACCCCTCCACTTT. Translating gives CASSIGLPSPLHF. The rearrangement joins TRBV19 to TRBJ1-6; D remains ambiguous. The germline gives CDR1 LNHDA, CDR2 SQIVND (reference sequence). The V end lost 3 bases, the J end lost 10 bases, and 10 bases lay between the germline ends. The CDR3 contains 13 residues. Full variable domain (rest looked up from reference TRBV19 and TRBJ1-6): DGGITQSPKYLFRKEGQNVTLSCEQNLNHDAMYWYRQDPGQGLRLIYYSQIVNDFQKGDIAEGYSVSREKKESFPLTVTSAQKNPTAFYLCASSIGLPSPLHFGNGTRLTVT.